The clone carrying this T cell receptor beta chain was seen a few times. Its antigen is unknown. This sample stems from a study of blood T cells in healthy people across ages. PCR was performed a second time for 7 to 11 cycles using a sample-barcoded 5' primer and a J-beta primer mix. MiXCR was run by TCRdb on the 5' RACE reads, yielding one entry per CDR3 protein. The sample holds 1.5 million to 2 million distinct CDR3 sequences, roughly 32% seen once. Broader study findings: Any changes in expanded clonotypes were possibly confounded, as donor CMV status remained unknown.

The sequence derives from a woman in her thirties in good health. The specimen sequenced was blood.

CDR3 coding DNA: TGTGCCAGCAGTCAGATAGGGAGAAAGGAAAAACTGTTTTTT. Encoded protein: CASSQIGRKEKLFF. V gene TRBV27 combines with J gene TRBJ1-4; D unresolved. V was clipped by 5 bases and J by 8 bases, with 15 bases between them. The CDR3 is made up of 14 amino acids. Germline CDR1 reads MNHEY; CDR2 reads SMNVEV (reference sequence).